What follows are 12 T cell receptor beta chains derived from one specimen sequenced in a study of shared clonotypes between healthy human individuals. CD45RO-negative cells were positively selected for CCR7, leaving out terminally differentiated effector memory CD45RA+ cells. Clones were read by immunoSEQ multiplex PCR, and TCRdb kept only the in-frame ones, dropping some. The table shows about 1,800,000 clones, with approximately 94% occurring only once. The sample taken for sequencing was naive CD8+ T cells sorted from blood. Receptor source: a man between 18 and 29 years old in good health.

CDR3 protein: CASSPLGTPYEQYF. The CDR3 region has the DNA TGTGCCAGCAGCCCACTTGGGACACCCTACGAGCAGTACTTC. V and J are TRBV7-8 and TRBJ2-7; D may be TRBD1 (6 bases). From germline, CDR1 is SGHVS and CDR2 FQNEAQ. The CDR3 has 14 amino acids. V dropped 5 bases and J dropped 2 bases, with 13 bases sitting between them.

CDR3 in DNA: TGTGCCAGCAGCGGGGGGACGGTACCTTCAGGCTACGAGCAGTACTTC. Protein sequence: CASSGGTVPSGYEQYF. This chain joins TRBV5-6 and TRBJ2-7; D may be TRBD2 (6 bases). There are 16 residues in the CDR3. Trimming left V 4 bases short and J 3 bases short, with 20 bases between. The V gene's germline CDR1 is SGHDT and CDR2 YYEEEE.

This sequence joins TRBV29-1 and TRBJ2-5, with 7 bases aligning to TRBD1. The assigned J gene may be wrong: the sequence end matches TRBJ2-7 better. The CDR3 covers 14 residues. Germline values: CDR1 SQVTM, CDR2 ANQGSEA. The CDR3 DNA reads as TGCAGCGTTGCGGTAGGAAACAGGGGCTACGAGCAGTACTTC. Translating it yields CSVAVGNRGYEQYF.

A word on this clone: The sample carries other DNA sequences with the same CDR3. The rearrangement uses TRBV5-4 and TRBJ1-2; TRBD1 is a possible D gene (5 bases). Trimming stripped 4 bases from V and 6 bases from J, with 16 bases between. The CDR3 contains 14 residues. CDR1 is SGHNT and CDR2 is YYREEE in the germline V gene (reference sequence). As DNA, the CDR3 is TGTGCCAGCAGCCGAGGGACGGGGCCGGATGGCTACACCTTC. Amino acid sequence: CASSRGTGPDGYTF.

The chain couples TRBV28 to TRBJ1-1; weak D call: TRBD1 (6 bases). V was cut by 4 bases and J by 1 base, with 10 bases left in between. This CDR3 spans 14 amino acids. Germline CDR1 and CDR2: MDHEN and SYDVKM. The CDR3 here is CASSSGGGNTEAFF. DNA for the CDR3: TGTGCCAGCAGTTCAGGAGGGGGGAACACTGAAGCTTTCTTT.

This chain uses TRBV2 with TRBJ2-7; TRBD2 agrees at 9 bases. The CDR3 runs 16 residues. Germline CDR1 reads SNHLY; CDR2 reads FYNNEI. V gave up 5 bases and J gave up 3 bases; unmatched junction bases: 11. The DNA of the CDR3 is TGTGCCAGCAGTCCACTAGCGGGCGAGGGGTACTACGAGCAGTACTTC. It yields the protein CASSPLAGEGYYEQYF.

V gene TRBV6-5 combines with J gene TRBJ1-2, with 9 positions matching TRBD1. The V segment lost 5 bases and the J segment 4 bases; nucleotides outside the gene matches: 5. The CDR3 sequence is 14 residues long. Germline V gives CDR1 MNHEY, CDR2 SVGAGI. CDR3 coding DNA: TGTGCCAGCAGTGCACAGGGGGCTTCCTATGGCTACACCTTC. Translating gives CASSAQGASYGYTF.

The rearrangement uses TRBV29-1 and TRBJ2-5, with 9 bases fitting TRBD1. This CDR3 is built from 14 residues. With 3 bases clipped from V and 4 bases from J, the junction kept 6 bases outside the gene matches. Germline V gene data show CDR1 as SQVTM and CDR2 as ANQGSEA. The DNA of the CDR3 is TGCAGCGTTGAGGGGGGACAGGGAAGAGAGACCCAGTACTTC. Its protein product is CSVEGGQGRETQYF.

V is TRBV19 and J is TRBJ2-7, with D possibly matching TRBD2 (6 bases). Per the germline V gene, CDR1 is LNHDA and CDR2 is SQIVND (reference sequence). V dropped 5 bases and J dropped 2 bases, with 13 bases sitting between them. The CDR3 has 14 amino acids. DNA for the CDR3: TGTGCCAGTAGTTTCGGGACTGGTGCCTACGAGCAGTACTTC. Translated, it gives CASSFGTGAYEQYF.

A word on this clone: Other DNA sequences in the same sample also yield this CDR3. The chain couples TRBV6-5 to TRBJ1-4, with a possible D match to TRBD1 (5 bases). Germline V gives CDR1 MNHEY, CDR2 SVGAGI. This CDR3 is 13 amino acids long. Between the trimmed V and J ends, which lost 2 bases and 7 bases, there was a span of 8 bases. DNA of the CDR3: TGTGCCAGCAGTTACGGGCAGGGTGAAAAACTGTTTTTT. It codes for CASSYGQGEKLFF.

The rearrangement links TRBV4-3 to TRBJ2-3, with a possible D match to TRBD1 (6 bases). Trimming took 2 bases from V and 0 from J, leaving 12 bases between them. CDR3 length: 16 amino acids. Germline V gene sequence: CDR1 LGHNA, CDR2 YSLEER. CDR3 residues: CASSQLLDSSTDTQYF. CDR3 DNA sequence: TGCGCCAGCAGCCAACTCTTGGACAGCAGCACAGATACGCAGTATTTT.

This sequence joins TRBV25-1 and TRBJ1-2, with unresolved D. Per germline, CDR1 MGHDK and CDR2 SYGVNS. This CDR3 contains 13 residues. The V gene lost 5 bases and the J gene lost 3 bases, with 10 bases spanning the gap. Written as DNA, the CDR3 is TGTGCCAGCAGTTATTCAGTTCACTATGGCTACACCTTC. Its translation: CASSYSVHYGYTF.